This TCR beta chain was captured in a study of blood T cell repertoires in COVID-19. The protocol was immunoSEQ multiplex PCR, while the TCRdb copy is restricted to in-frame clones and leaves out a portion. The table lists a few hundred thousand clones, 80% to 90% of them singletons. V shed 1 base and J shed 6 bases, with 9 bases lying between them. The CDR3 is made up of 13 amino acids. Looked up from germline, CDR1 is SEHNR and CDR2 is FQNEAQ (reference sequence). The sequence derives from a man aged 30 to 45 who had recovered from COVID-19. The source material was PBMCs or T cells enriched from blood (not recorded which). The chain couples TRBV7-9 to TRBJ1-2, with D perhaps TRBD1 (6 bases). CDR3 DNA sequence: TGTGCCAGCAGCTTAGGACAGGTTGATGGCTACACCTTC. Translated: CASSLGQVDGYTF.